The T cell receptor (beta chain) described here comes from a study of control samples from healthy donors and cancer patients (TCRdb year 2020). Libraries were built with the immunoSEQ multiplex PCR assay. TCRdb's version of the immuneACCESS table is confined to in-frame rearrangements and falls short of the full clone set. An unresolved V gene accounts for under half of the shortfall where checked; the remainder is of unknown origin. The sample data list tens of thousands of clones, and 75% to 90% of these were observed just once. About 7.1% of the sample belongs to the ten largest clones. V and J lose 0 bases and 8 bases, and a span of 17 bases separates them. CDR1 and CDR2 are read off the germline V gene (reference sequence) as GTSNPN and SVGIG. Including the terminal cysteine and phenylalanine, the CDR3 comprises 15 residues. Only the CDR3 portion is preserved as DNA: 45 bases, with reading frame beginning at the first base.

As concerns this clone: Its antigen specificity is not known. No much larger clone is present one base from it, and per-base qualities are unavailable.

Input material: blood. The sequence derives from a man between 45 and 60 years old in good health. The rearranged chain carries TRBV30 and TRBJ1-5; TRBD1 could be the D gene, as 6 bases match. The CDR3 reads CAWSVRLGHLEPQHF. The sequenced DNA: TGTGCCTGGAGTGTAAGACTGGGACACCTGGAGCCCCAGCATTTT.